The 18 T cell receptor beta chains reported below all come from one sample, sequenced in a study of blood T cell repertoires in COVID-19. TCRdb's table, derived via immunoSEQ multiplex PCR, lists solely in-frame clones and lacks some. This table holds tens of thousands of clones, roughly 84% found once. Sequencing was carried out using peripheral blood. The receptors here all came from a man in his fifties with acute or convalescent COVID-19.

The chain uses TRBV28 and TRBJ1-6; a possible D gene is TRBD1 (5 bases). The V gene lost 6 bases and the J gene lost 8 bases, with 17 bases spanning the gap. This CDR3 has 15 residues. Germline CDR1 MDHEN, CDR2 SYDVKM. The DNA for the CDR3 is TGTGCCAGCAGCCCACCTTCTGGGGCATATTCACCCCTCCACTTT. Residues: CASSPPSGAYSPLHF.

The chain couples TRBV24-1 to TRBJ1-5, with D possibly matching TRBD1 (5 bases). The germline CDR1 and CDR2 sequences are KGHDR and SFDVKD. The V end was cut by 9 bases, the J end by 3 bases, with 20 bases between. The CDR3 length is 16 residues. The CDR3 nucleotides read TGTGCCACCTGTTCGGAGCCGACAGCTAACAATCAGCCCCAGCATTTT. This sequence encodes CATCSEPTANNQPQHF.

This chain uses TRBV3-1 (or the pseudogene TRBV3-2) with TRBJ2-1; D remains ambiguous. Trimming cost V 3 bases and J 4 bases, with 7 bases left between them. The CDR3 is 13 amino acids. From germline, CDR1 is LGHDT and CDR2 YNNKEL (reference sequence). The CDR3 DNA reads as TGTGCCAGCAGCCATTCAACTTACAATGAGCAGTTCTTC. Amino acids: CASSHSTYNEQFF.

This clone was recorded only once. The V call is TRBV6-6, the J call TRBJ2-7, with 7 bases that match TRBD2. After removal of 3 bases from V and 1 base from J, the junction contained 6 bases not matched to a gene. The V gene's germline CDR1 is MNHNY and CDR2 SVGAGI (reference sequence). This CDR3 is built from 15 residues. The CDR3 protein is CASSYPAGVSYEQYF. In nucleotides, the CDR3 is TGTGCCAGCAGTTATCCGGCGGGAGTATCCTACGAGCAGTACTTC.

The V and J genes are TRBV6-1 and TRBJ2-2; the match to TRBD1 covers 7 bases. The germline gives CDR1 MNHNS, CDR2 SASEGT. This CDR3 contains 17 residues. With V trimmed by 4 bases and J by 6 bases, 14 bases remained unmatched. The CDR3, as DNA: TGTGCCAGCAGTGCAGGGGACAGAGTAACTATCCCCGGGGAGCTGTTTTTT. This sequence encodes CASSAGDRVTIPGELFF.

The gene calls are TRBV29-1 and TRBJ2-7; 8 bases agree with TRBD1. Germline assignment: CDR1 SQVTM and CDR2 ANQGSEA. CDR3 length: 15 residues. The ends lost 6 bases at V and 3 bases at J; junction bases unmatched: 13. The CDR3 region is CSVEFPDRDNYEQYF. Written as DNA, the CDR3 is TGCAGCGTCGAGTTTCCGGACAGGGATAACTACGAGCAGTACTTC.

This chain joins TRBV14 and TRBJ1-6, with TRBD1 matching 7 bases. The CDR3 loop spans 15 amino acids. V trimming: 4 bases; J trimming: 9 bases; junction bases outside the gene matches: 9. CDR1 and CDR2 from the germline V gene are SGHDN and FVKESK. This CDR3 is CASSRARGWGSPLHF. The CDR3 coding sequence is TGTGCCAGCAGCCGAGCCAGGGGGTGGGGTTCACCCCTCCACTTT. The variable domain in full, with the rest retrieved from reference TRBV14 and TRBJ1-6, is EAGVTQFPSHSVIEKGQTVTLRCDPISGHDNLYWYRRVMGKEIKFLLHFVKESKQDESGMPNNRFLAERTGGTYSTLKVQPAELEDSGVYFCASSRARGWGSPLHFGNGTRLTVT.

This clone came up once. This chain joins TRBV6-5 and TRBJ1-2; D is uncertain. CDR3 length equals 14 residues. Per germline, CDR1 MNHEY and CDR2 SVGAGI. V was clipped by 5 bases and J by 8 bases, with 18 bases between them. The CDR3 coding sequence is TGTGCCAGCAGTATGTCCCTGGGAGGTTCGGGCTACACCTTC. Translated: CASSMSLGGSGYTF.

CDR3 bases: TGTGCCAGCAGTTACTCGACCTTTGTGGGGGCGCCTGGCTACACCTTC. Translating gives CASSYSTFVGAPGYTF. The chain links TRBV6-7 to TRBJ1-2; tentatively, D is TRBD1 (6 bases). TRBV6-7 is an ORF, with its function uncertain. The length of the CDR3 is 16 residues. V lost 0 bases to trimming and J lost 7 bases, with 18 bases between them.

This chain links TRBV19 with TRBJ2-7; weak D call: TRBD2 (5 bases). Germline CDR1 reads LNHDA; CDR2 reads SQIVND (reference sequence). The V gene lost 1 base and the J gene lost 2 bases, with 9 bases spanning the gap. The CDR3 runs 14 residues. The CDR3 region has the DNA TGTGCCAGTAGTATAGGGTACGGGACCTACGAGCAGTACTTC. It specifies CASSIGYGTYEQYF.

The genes are TRBV9 and TRBJ1-4, with 8 bases identical to TRBD1. Germline CDR1 reads SGDLS; CDR2 reads YYNGEE. With 8 bases clipped from V and 4 bases from J, the junction kept 10 bases outside the gene matches. This CDR3 region has 15 residues. For the CDR3, the DNA is TGTGCCAGTTCAGGGGGCGAGTGGAATAATGAAAAACTGTTTTTT. It is translated as CASSGGEWNNEKLFF.

This clone was seen only once. This chain connects TRBV5-1 to TRBJ2-2; TRBD2 agrees at 9 bases. The germline CDR1 and CDR2 sequences are SGHRS and YFSETQ. With 6 bases clipped from V and 2 bases from J, the junction kept 8 bases outside the gene matches. CDR3 length: 16 residues. The CDR3 nucleotides are TGCGCCAGCATTAAGGCTAGCGGGACTAACACCGGGGAGCTGTTTTTT. This gives the protein CASIKASGTNTGELFF.

V and J are TRBV5-1 and TRBJ1-1; D unresolved. V lost 1 base to trimming and J lost 4 bases, with 14 bases between them. The CDR3 consists of 15 residues. Per germline, CDR1 SGHRS and CDR2 YFSETQ. The CDR3 sequence: CASSLNEASPTEAFF. DNA of the CDR3: TGCGCCAGCAGCTTGAACGAGGCCAGCCCCACTGAAGCTTTCTTT.

This rearrangement joins TRBV19 to TRBJ2-1, with TRBD2 matching over 7 bases. Per germline, CDR1 LNHDA and CDR2 SQIVND (reference sequence). Trimming took 7 bases from V and 8 from J; bases not matched to a gene: 14. The CDR3 is 15 amino acids. The DNA for the CDR3 is TGTGCCAGTATCGCTAGCGGTCATCCAGGCGATGAGCAGTTCTTC. It codes for CASIASGHPGDEQFF.

The chain links TRBV11-2 to TRBJ1-2; TRBD1 aligns across 9 bases. Per the germline V gene, CDR1 is SGHAT and CDR2 is FQNNGV. The CDR3 spans 14 residues. Trimming removed 5 bases from V and 8 bases from J; junction bases left unmatched: 9. CDR3 in DNA: TGTGCCAGCAGCCCCACAGGGGGCCAGAGAGGCTACACCTTC. It specifies CASSPTGGQRGYTF.

This clone was seen a handful of times. The CDR3 region has the DNA TGTGCCTGGACAGGGGCCGGCAATCAGCCCCAGCATTTT. Translating gives CAWTGAGNQPQHF. The chain carries TRBV30 and TRBJ1-5; a weak D match, TRBD1 (6 bases). The CDR3 covers 13 residues. Deletions cut 4 bases from V and 2 bases from J, with 9 bases between. Germline loops: CDR1 GTSNPN, CDR2 SVGIG (reference sequence).

This chain connects TRBV7-9 to TRBJ2-7; 12 bases match TRBD2. Unmatched junction bases numbered 2, after V lost 5 bases and J lost 3 bases. The CDR3 length is 14 residues. Germline V CDR1 and CDR2: SEHNR, FQNEAQ (reference sequence). The DNA of the CDR3 is TGTGCCAGCAGCCGACTAGCGGGGGACTACGAGCAGTACTTC. Its protein product is CASSRLAGDYEQYF. The whole variable domain, remainder taken from reference TRBV7-9 and TRBJ2-7, is DTGVSQNPRHKITKRGQNVTFRCDPISEHNRLYWYRQTLGQGPEFLTYFQNEAQLEKSRLLSDRFSAERPKGSFSTLEIQRTEQGDSAMYLCASSRLAGDYEQYFGPGTRLTVT.

The chain is built from TRBV27 and TRBJ2-7, with D possibly being TRBD2 (6 bases). Deletions cut 6 bases from V and 2 bases from J, with 11 bases between. This CDR3 contains 13 residues. Germline V gives CDR1 MNHEY, CDR2 SMNVEV (reference sequence). The CDR3 coding sequence is TGTGCCAGCAGCGCCTGGGGGGCCTACGAGCAGTACTTC. Translating it yields CASSAWGAYEQYF.